The 29 T cell receptor beta chains below come from one sample, sequenced in a study of blood T cell repertoires in COVID-19 (dated by TCRdb to 2018 to 2021). Receptor libraries were prepared by the immunoSEQ multiplex PCR assay. Drawn from immuneACCESS, this table holds only the in-frame rearrangements with V and J called that TCRdb kept. Clones are partly lost; checked studies trace under half to an unresolved V gene and leave the rest unexplained. The sample table shows some 60,000 clones, and more than 90% are seen once. Of the sample, about 2.2% falls within the top ten clones. The source material was peripheral blood. The receptor set was obtained from a man aged 60 to 69 with acute or convalescent COVID-19.

The CDR3: CASSQDEGLADYYNEQFF. The CDR3 DNA reads as TGTGCCAGCAGCCAAGATGAAGGACTAGCGGATTACTACAATGAGCAGTTCTTC. The chain uses TRBV3-1 (or the pseudogene TRBV3-2) and TRBJ2-1, with TRBD2 matching over 10 bases. With V trimmed by 0 bases and J by 3 bases, 8 bases remained unmatched. Germline CDR1 and CDR2: LGHDT and YNNKEL (reference sequence). The CDR3 runs to 18 residues.

The chain combines TRBV18 with TRBJ2-7; TRBD1 agrees at 12 bases. This CDR3 has 17 residues. Looked up from germline, CDR1 is KGHSH and CDR2 is LQKENI. V dropped 2 bases and J dropped 6; count of bases not matched to a gene: 11. The CDR3 loop reads CASSPNTPGQGAGEQYF. The CDR3 DNA reads as TGTGCCAGCTCACCAAACACGCCGGGACAGGGGGCCGGCGAGCAGTACTTC.

The V and J genes are TRBV29-1 and TRBJ1-4; perhaps TRBD1 as D (6 bases). V was pared by 4 bases and J by 7 bases, with 13 bases between. Germline V CDR1 and CDR2: SQVTM, ANQGSEA. The CDR3 spans 13 residues. The CDR3 bases are TGCAGCGTTGTGGCCAGGGGCAGTGAAAAACTGTTTTTT. It yields the protein CSVVARGSEKLFF.

The chain combines TRBV4-2 with TRBJ2-7, with D possibly being TRBD1 (6 bases). The CDR3 loop spans 14 amino acids. The germline V gene encodes CDR1 LGHNA and CDR2 YNFKEQ. Trimming cost V 2 bases and J 3 bases, with 11 bases left between them. Written as DNA, the CDR3 is TGTGCCAGCAGCCAAACGCTAGGGGGCTACGAGCAGTACTTC. It yields the protein CASSQTLGGYEQYF.

The CDR3 nucleotides read TGTGCCAGCAGTTACCTGGGACTAGCGGGAGTGTTAACAGATACGCAGTATTTT. Residues: CASSYLGLAGVLTDTQYF. The chain recombines TRBV6-2 or TRBV6-3 with TRBJ2-3, with 14 bases aligning to TRBD2. The CDR3 length is 18 residues. V trimming: 2 bases; J trimming: 3 bases; junction bases outside the gene matches: 7. Germline V gene data show CDR1 as MNHEY and CDR2 as SVGEGT.

The chain recombines TRBV29-1 with TRBJ1-3; TRBD1 is a possible D gene (5 bases). Per the germline V gene, CDR1 is SQVTM and CDR2 is ANQGSEA. The CDR3 contains 12 residues. V lost 3 bases and J lost 7, with 10 bases in between. This chain's CDR3 is CSVDAGRNTIYF. The CDR3 DNA reads as TGCAGCGTTGATGCAGGGCGGAACACCATATATTTT.

The CDR3 loop is CASSPRLAASTDTQYF. Here the CDR3 DNA reads TGTGCCAGCAGCCCCCGACTAGCTGCTAGCACAGATACGCAGTATTTT. The chain couples TRBV5-4 to TRBJ2-3; 7 bases are a match to TRBD2. V shed 4 bases, J shed 0 bases, and the junction held 8 bases outside the gene matches. Germline assignment: CDR1 SGHNT and CDR2 YYREEE (reference sequence). CDR3 size: 16 residues.

This clone came up once. The genes are TRBV11-3 and TRBJ2-2; possibly TRBD2 for D (5 bases). V was clipped by 3 bases and J by 4 bases, with 12 bases between them. The CDR3 sequence is 15 residues long. In germline, CDR1 is SGHNT, CDR2 YENEEA. CDR3 amino acids: CASSFRAAGTGELFF. The DNA for the CDR3 is TGTGCCAGCAGCTTCCGGGCGGCGGGCACCGGGGAGCTGTTTTTT.

This clone appeared once. This sequence joins TRBV11-1 and TRBJ1-1, with D uncertain. The CDR3 is 14 residues long. Trimming pared 0 bases from V and 3 bases from J, leaving 8 bases between. Germline-derived CDR1 and CDR2 are SGHAT and FQDESV (reference sequence). The CDR3 loop reads CASSLAGRDTEAFF. The CDR3 region has the DNA TGTGCCAGCAGCTTAGCAGGCCGGGACACTGAAGCTTTCTTT. Based on the CDR3 plus reference TRBV11-1 and TRBJ1-1, the full variable domain is EAEVAQSPRYKITEKSQAVAFWCDPISGHATLYWYRQILGQGPELLVQFQDESVVDDSQLPKDRFSAERLKGVDSTLKIQPAELGDSAMYLCASSLAGRDTEAFFGQGTRLTVV.

The V and J genes are TRBV9 and TRBJ2-5; 11 bases fit TRBD2. The V and J ends lost 0 bases and 10 bases, in that order; junction bases with no gene match: 8. This CDR3 spans 15 amino acids. Germline lookup yields CDR1 SGDLS and CDR2 YYNGEE. The CDR3 bases are TGTGCCAGCAGCGTAGACCCGGGACTAGCGGCACACCAGTACTTC. Residues: CASSVDPGLAAHQYF.

V and J are TRBV19 and TRBJ2-1, with 7 bases fitting TRBD1. The CDR3 is 15 amino acids. Per germline, CDR1 LNHDA and CDR2 SQIVND (reference sequence). The V segment lost 1 base and the J segment 5 bases; nucleotides outside the gene matches: 5. The CDR3 sequence is CASSIGWDRHNEQFF. The CDR3 nucleotides read TGTGCCAGTAGTATAGGATGGGACAGACACAATGAGCAGTTCTTC.

The chain joins TRBV4-3 to TRBJ1-5; no definite D call. Germline V CDR1 and CDR2: LGHNA, YSLEER. The V end was cut by 0 bases, the J end by 0 bases, with 6 bases between. The CDR3 has 15 amino acids. The CDR3 coding sequence is TGCGCCAGCAGCCAAGAAGACTCTAGCAATCAGCCCCAGCATTTT. This codes for CASSQEDSSNQPQHF.

DNA for the CDR3: TGTGCCTGGAGTGTAGGCCGGGTTGAAAAACTGTTTTTT. It yields the protein CAWSVGRVEKLFF. This chain connects TRBV30 to TRBJ1-4; D unclear. The ends were cut back, 0 bases at V and 7 bases at J, with 9 bases in the middle. The germline CDR1 and CDR2 sequences are GTSNPN and SVGIG (reference sequence). The CDR3 length is 13 residues. The entire variable domain, with the rest obtained from reference TRBV30 and TRBJ1-4, is as follows: SQTIHQWPATLVQPVGSPLSLECTVEGTSNPNLYWYRQAAGRGLQLLFYSVGIGQISSEVPQNLSASRPQDRQFILSSKKLLLSDSGFYLCAWSVGRVEKLFFGSGTQLSVL.

The chain uses TRBV3-1 (or the pseudogene TRBV3-2) and TRBJ1-4; the D is unclear. This CDR3 has 17 residues. The V end lost 0 bases, the J end lost 0 bases, and 11 bases lay between the germline ends. CDR1 LGHDT and CDR2 YNNKEL come from the germline V gene (reference sequence). In DNA form, the CDR3 reads TGTGCCAGCAGCCAAGATCCTACCGTTGCAACTAATGAAAAACTGTTTTTT. The encoded protein is CASSQDPTVATNEKLFF.

The V gene is TRBV19, the J gene TRBJ2-7; 8 nucleotides line up with TRBD2. Germline-derived CDR1 and CDR2 are LNHDA and SQIVND (reference sequence). The CDR3 has 14 amino acids. The V segment lost 4 bases and the J segment 2 bases; nucleotides outside the gene matches: 4. The CDR3 coding sequence is TGTGCCAGTAGTACCCAAGCGGGGGCCTACGAGCAGTACTTC. This gives the protein CASSTQAGAYEQYF.

This chain joins TRBV9 and TRBJ2-2; no clear D. Germline CDR1 reads SGDLS; CDR2 reads YYNGEE. The CDR3 runs to 15 residues. V lost 4 bases and J 0 bases, leaving 10 bases between the germline ends. The CDR3 region is CASSPRLPNTGELFF. The DNA of the CDR3 is TGTGCCAGCAGCCCACGGTTGCCGAACACCGGGGAGCTGTTTTTT.

The chain uses TRBV19 and TRBJ2-7; 7 nucleotides match TRBD2. The CDR3 is 15 residues long. The J segment lost 3 bases and the V segment lost 5 bases, leaving 10 bases of the junction unmatched. From germline, CDR1 is LNHDA and CDR2 SQIVND (reference sequence). CDR3 sequence (DNA): TGTGCCAGTAGTCCGAAAGCCCGGGAGGTCTACGAGCAGTACTTC. Encoded protein: CASSPKAREVYEQYF.

The CDR3, as DNA: TGTGCCACCAGCAGACACCTGGGCCAGGGGCTTGACATTCAGTACTTC. Encoded protein: CATSRHLGQGLDIQYF. V and J are TRBV15 and TRBJ2-4, with a weak D call TRBD1 (6 bases). V lost 2 bases and J lost 8, with 19 bases in between. The germline V gene has CDR1 LNHNV and CDR2 YYDKDF (reference sequence). The CDR3 length is 16 residues.

V and J are TRBV6-2 or TRBV6-3 and TRBJ2-7; TRBD1 aligns across 7 bases. The CDR3 extends over 15 amino acids. V dropped 5 bases and J dropped 3; count of bases not matched to a gene: 10. CDR1 and CDR2 (germline): MNHEY, SVGEGT. The CDR3 spells CASSQPGQQYYEQYF. In DNA form, the CDR3 reads TGTGCCAGCAGTCAACCGGGACAGCAATACTACGAGCAGTACTTC.

The V and J genes are TRBV29-1 and TRBJ1-2; 7 positions match TRBD1. Germline CDR1 is SQVTM and CDR2 is ANQGSEA. This CDR3 contains 16 residues. Trimming removed 6 bases from V and 5 bases from J; junction bases left unmatched: 18. The CDR3 spells CSVETRQGGTPYGYTF. The CDR3, as DNA: TGCAGCGTGGAAACCCGACAGGGTGGAACGCCATATGGCTACACCTTC.

This chain links TRBV10-3 with TRBJ1-3; D is perhaps TRBD1 (5 bases). Germline-derived CDR1 and CDR2 are ENHRY and SYGVKD. This CDR3 is built from 15 residues. Trimming stripped 10 bases from V and 2 bases from J, with 18 bases between. The CDR3 DNA follows: TGTGCCAGTCGCCGGGACTTAAGGGCTGGAAACACCATATATTTT. This translates into CASRRDLRAGNTIYF.

The gene calls are TRBV6-1 and TRBJ1-5, with 9 bases fitting TRBD1. CDR1 and CDR2 from the germline V gene are MNHNS and SASEGT. Losses at the gene ends were 3 bases for V and 3 bases for J; bases not matched to a gene: 3. This CDR3 is built from 15 residues. CDR3 nucleotide sequence: TGTGCCAGCAGTGAGACAGGGGGGAACAATCAGCCCCAGCATTTT. Amino acids: CASSETGGNNQPQHF.

This clone was seen once. The rearrangement links TRBV7-9 to TRBJ2-7; no clear D gene. The germline CDR1 and CDR2 sequences are SEHNR and FQNEAQ (reference sequence). CDR3 length: 13 residues. The V and J ends lost 7 bases and 0 bases respectively, with 10 bases between them. CDR3 amino acids: CASTGTASYEQYF. CDR3 nucleotide sequence: TGTGCCAGCACCGGTACAGCCTCCTACGAGCAGTACTTC.

The chain recombines TRBV19 with TRBJ2-5; 7 bases fit TRBD1. This CDR3 region has 14 residues. V lost 7 bases and J lost 2; bases outside the gene matches: 7. Germline V gives CDR1 LNHDA, CDR2 SQIVND (reference sequence). In DNA form, the CDR3 reads TGTGCCAGTACTTCATCGGGACAGCAAGAGACCCAGTACTTC. Protein product: CASTSSGQQETQYF.

This clone has a handful of counts. The chain couples TRBV5-1 to TRBJ1-1, with 7 bases fitting TRBD1. The CDR3 spans 15 residues. Germline CDR1 is SGHRS and CDR2 is YFSETQ. The V gene end was trimmed by 4 bases and the J gene end by 0 bases; junction bases not matched to a gene: 6. CDR3 nucleotides: TGCGCCAGCAGCCCCAGGGGGGCCCTGAACACTGAAGCTTTCTTT. Its translation: CASSPRGALNTEAFF.

The chain recombines TRBV15 with TRBJ1-1; D may be TRBD1 (5 bases). Germline values: CDR1 LNHNV, CDR2 YYDKDF (reference sequence). The CDR3 spans 15 residues. V was cut by 0 bases and J by 0 bases, with 8 bases left in between. The chain's CDR3 is CATSRDPGMNTEAFF. As DNA, the CDR3 is TGTGCCACCAGCAGAGATCCAGGGATGAACACTGAAGCTTTCTTT.

The chain employs TRBV29-1 and TRBJ2-7, with D maybe TRBD1 (5 bases). The length of the CDR3 is 14 residues. Per germline, CDR1 SQVTM and CDR2 ANQGSEA. V gave up 4 bases and J gave up 4 bases, with 17 bases separating them. The CDR3 DNA follows: TGCAGCGTTGTTGGGTCAGGGATGGCGTACGAGCAGTACTTC. This gives the protein CSVVGSGMAYEQYF.

V and J are TRBV6-5 and TRBJ2-3, with TRBD2 matching 7 bases. CDR1 and CDR2 (germline): MNHEY, SVGAGI. CDR3 size: 15 residues. After removal of 6 bases from V and 5 bases from J, the junction contained 11 bases not matched to a gene. In nucleotides, the CDR3 is TGTGCCAGCAGCCCGCCTAGCGGAGGGGAAGATACGCAGTATTTT. Its protein is CASSPPSGGEDTQYF.

J is TRBJ1-5 and V is TRBV27, with D tentatively TRBD1 (5 bases). This CDR3 has 15 residues. Germline CDR1 is MNHEY and CDR2 is SMNVEV (reference sequence). Between the trimmed V and J ends, which lost 5 bases and 0 bases, there was a span of 11 bases. The CDR3 protein is CASSPRTFSNQPQHF. As DNA, the CDR3 is TGTGCCAGCAGTCCCAGGACATTTAGCAATCAGCCCCAGCATTTT.